This T cell receptor beta chain was recovered during a study of shared clonotypes between healthy human individuals. Study-wide points: In general, naive subsets displayed greater estimated richness than memory subsets did. Roughly 5% of naive CD4 clonotypes were common to a few donors.

Per the germline V gene, CDR1 is SGHRS and CDR2 is YFSETQ. CDR3 length: 15 residues. The junction had 13 bases not matched to a gene; V was cut back by 4 bases and J by 9 bases. A single count supports this clone. Its antigen is unidentified. The material for each subset, its genomic DNA, was split evenly across several immunoSEQ plates. Repertoires were generated with immunoSEQ multiplex PCR, while TCRdb's copy carries only in-frame clones and drops some. The sample lists under 1,900,000 clones, around 98.5% seen once, with around 0.38% in the top ten. The chain is built from TRBV5-1 and TRBJ1-1; TRBD1 matches 9 bases. The specimen sequenced was naive CD4+ T cells sorted from blood. Regarding subset: CD45RA+ positively selected. The TCR sequence derives from a young man in good health. DNA of the CDR3: TGCGCCAGCAGCATTACCGGGACAGGGAGGAATCAAGCTTTCTTT. Translated, it gives CASSITGTGRNQAFF.